This TCR beta chain was sequenced in a study of blood T cells in healthy people across ages. The table lists this clonotype with many counts. The V gene end was trimmed by 3 bases and the J gene end by 0 bases; junction bases not matched to a gene: 7. The CDR3 contains 17 residues. Germline values: CDR1 GTSNPN, CDR2 SVGIG (reference sequence). With a J-beta primer mix and a sample-barcoded 5' primer, a second PCR ran about 6 to 11 cycles. From the 5' RACE reads, TCRdb called clonotypes with MiXCR, one entry per CDR3 protein. The sample shows 1,100,000 or so distinct CDR3 sequences, 45% of them seen only once.

Sequencing was carried out using blood. This sequence originates from a woman in her sixties in good health. The chain recombines TRBV30 with TRBJ2-6, with 8 bases that match TRBD1. The CDR3 here is CAWRTGQAASGANVLTF. As DNA, the CDR3 is TGTGCCTGGAGGACGGGACAGGCGGCCTCTGGGGCCAACGTCCTGACTTTC.